The sequence of this TCR beta chain was determined in a study of PD-1 blockade in classical Hodgkin lymphoma. Only in-frame clones appear in the TCRdb table, and some are missing; sequencing was by immunoSEQ multiplex PCR. Of tens of thousands of clones listed, 71% are singletons. CDR1 and CDR2 (germline): SNHLY, FYNNEI. Trimming removed 7 bases from V and 2 bases from J, with 15 bases in between. The CDR3 loop spans 15 amino acids. As concerns this clone: The antigen remains undetermined.

All trial patients relapsed after autologous stem cell transplantation. Overall study findings and caveats: Patients excluded were those beginning nivolumab under 1 year after ASCT. For complete responders, baseline diversity was comparable to that of newly diagnosed patients.

Sequencing used peripheral blood mononuclear cells (PBMCs), obtained before the second cycle of nivolumab. The receptor comes from a human donor with classical Hodgkin lymphoma. This chain links TRBV2 with TRBJ1-5, with TRBD1 as a possible D gene (6 bases). The CDR3 loop is CASTKDGQRNQPQHF. The DNA of the CDR3 is TGTGCCAGCACCAAAGACGGACAGCGCAATCAGCCCCAGCATTTT. The entire variable domain, with the rest obtained from reference TRBV2 and TRBJ1-5, is as follows: EPEVTQTPSHQVTQMGQEVILRCVPISNHLYFYWYRQILGQKVEFLVSFYNNEISEKSEIFDDQFSVERPDGSNFTLKIRSTKLEDSAMYFCASTKDGQRNQPQHFGDGTRLSIL.